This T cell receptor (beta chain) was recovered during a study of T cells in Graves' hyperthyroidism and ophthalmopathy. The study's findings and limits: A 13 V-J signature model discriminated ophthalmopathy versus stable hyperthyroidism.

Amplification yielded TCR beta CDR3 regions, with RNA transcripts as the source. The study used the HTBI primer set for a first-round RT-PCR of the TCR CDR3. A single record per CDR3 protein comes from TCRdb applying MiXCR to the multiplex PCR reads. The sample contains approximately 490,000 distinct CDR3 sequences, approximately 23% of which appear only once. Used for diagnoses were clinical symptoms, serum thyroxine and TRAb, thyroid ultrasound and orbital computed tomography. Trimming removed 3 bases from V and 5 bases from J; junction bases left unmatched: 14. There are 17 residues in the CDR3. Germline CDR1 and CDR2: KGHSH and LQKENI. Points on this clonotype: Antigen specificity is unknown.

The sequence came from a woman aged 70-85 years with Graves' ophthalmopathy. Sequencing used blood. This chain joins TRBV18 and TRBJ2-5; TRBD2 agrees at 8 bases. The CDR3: CASSPGDSGARWETQYF. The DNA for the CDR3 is TGTGCCAGCTCACCGGGGGATAGCGGGGCCCGCTGGGAGACCCAGTACTTC.